This entry features one TCR beta chain sequence. Its specificity is not known. This specimen comes from a study of CD8+ T cells in alopecia areata. In the study overall: Tofacitinib lasted 6 to 18 months, then 6 months off drug. Percent of scalp involved defined treated patients' severity scores. Broader study findings: Patients showed less clear TCR sequence sharing than mice, possibly partly because of HLA diversity.

Treatment described: oral pan-JAK inhibitor, 5-10 mg twice daily. Alopecia areata patients provided lesional scalp punch biopsies and peripheral blood, both collected for the study. Trimming pared 1 base from V and 5 bases from J, leaving 26 bases between. CDR3 length: 18 residues. The V gene's germline CDR1 is SQVTM and CDR2 ANQGSEA. cDNA reverse transcribed from extracted RNA served as the sequencing template. Sequencing used immunoSEQ multiplex PCR; TCRdb keeps in-frame clones, though not all of them. The data show some 180,000 clones, with 53% seen just once and approximately 11% held by the top ten.

The genes are TRBV29-1 and TRBJ1-2; D ambiguous. The clonotype comes from a human donor with alopecia areata. The input for sequencing was CD8+ T cells sorted from blood, taken at week 24, from a patient treated with tofacitinib. The CDR3 DNA reads TGCAGCGTTGAAGTTTTAGCCAGAGCATCCTCCAGCGAGTATGGCTACACCTTC. Amino acid sequence: CSVEVLARASSSEYGYTF.